This T cell receptor beta chain stems from a study of Ad26.COV2.S vaccination and SARS-CoV-2 variants. Study-wide background: Ad26.COV2.S, an intramuscular injection, was given once or twice 56 days apart.

Sequencing was performed with immunoSEQ multiplex PCR; in TCRdb, only in-frame clones are kept and a portion is missing. In the table there are 450,000 to 550,000 clones, about 91% of which are singletons. As for treatment: roughly 20 received Ad26.COV2.S at low or high dose, single or two shots; roughly five received placebo; per-sample allocation not given. Day 63 after the first vaccine or placebo injection was the time point for sampling. It was an adult aged 18-55 years in Boston who was the donor. Study-level findings and limits: Participants given vaccine showed non-spike TCR breadth similar to that of placebo recipients. Possibly, TCR breadth and depth analyses underestimated total T cell responses.

The trim removed 4 bases at V and 4 bases at J, leaving 7 bases unmatched. Germline-derived CDR1 and CDR2 are LGHNA and YNFKEQ. There are 15 residues in the CDR3. Comments on this clone: No antigen is known for it.

The specimen was peripheral blood, collected in a trial of Ad26.COV2.S vaccine versus placebo. The source of this sequence is a person between 18 and 60 years old who received the Ad26.COV2.S COVID-19 vaccine or a placebo. This rearrangement joins TRBV4-2 to TRBJ2-5, with TRBD2 matching over 9 bases. The DNA for the CDR3 is TGTGCCAGCAGCCTAGCGGGGGATTCTGGAGAGACCCAGTACTTC. Its protein product is CASSLAGDSGETQYF.